The clone carrying this T cell receptor (beta chain) was counted at least ten times. Its antigen is unidentified. The data were taken from a study of response to subunit inactivated influenza vaccine. Points from the study as a whole: T cells newly recruited by each seasonal influenza vaccination are few, the authors suggested.

MiXCR, run by TCRdb on the RT-PCR reads, gives a single entry per CDR3 protein. The repertoire includes about 700,000 distinct CDR3 sequences, 15% to 19% of them detected once, and around 10% sits in the top ten. V shed 0 bases, J shed 7 bases, and the junction held 4 bases outside the gene matches. Germline V gene data show CDR1 as SGHRS and CDR2 as YFSETQ. The CDR3 is 13 residues long. The genes are TRBV5-1 and TRBJ2-7; 7 bases match TRBD1. The receptor was isolated from a man in his fifties or sixties who received an inactivated influenza vaccine. Sequenced material: PBMCs from blood, taken 11 to 12 days after vaccination. The CDR3 coding sequence is TGCGCCAGCAGCTTGGAGGGGGCGCGGGAGCAGTACTTC. Its protein product is CASSLEGAREQYF.